Shown below are 9 T cell receptor beta chains from a single sample sequenced in a study of cytotoxic CD8 clonotypes in ibrutinib-treated CLL (TCRdb year 2021). The time point label, as the study defines it: around 2 years on ibrutinib. The protocol used for the library was the immunoSEQ multiplex PCR assay. The table comes from immuneACCESS by way of TCRdb, which keeps in-frame sequences with V and J called. Part of the clones is missing from these tables; in studies checked, under half for an unresolved V gene and the rest for unknown reasons. The sample data list some 100,000 clones, and under 70% of these were observed just once. The top ten constitute 37% of the sample. The sequencing used PBMCs, collected after 24 months of ibrutinib treatment. The source of these receptors is a human donor with chronic lymphocytic leukemia.

This clone was observed a few times. The chain uses TRBV11-3 and TRBJ2-7; 12 bases align to TRBD2. Germline loops: CDR1 SGHNT, CDR2 YENEEA. V lost 5 bases to trimming and J lost 1 base; unmatched junction nucleotides: 6. The CDR3 consists of 16 residues. CDR3 sequence: CASSRTLAGGSYEQYF. CDR3 in DNA: TGTGCCAGCAGCCGGACACTAGCGGGGGGATCCTACGAGCAGTACTTC.

This clone turned up a few times. The chain carries TRBV30 and TRBJ1-1, with 7 bases matching TRBD1. The junction had 7 bases not matched to a gene; V was cut back by 3 bases and J by 3 bases. The CDR3 runs to 14 residues. CDR1 is GTSNPN, CDR2 SVGIG, per germline (reference sequence). The CDR3 loop reads CAWRIRGADTEAFF. The CDR3 nucleotides are TGTGCCTGGAGGATCAGGGGGGCTGACACTGAAGCTTTCTTT.

The chain carries TRBV5-6 and TRBJ1-2, with D uncertain. Looked up from germline, CDR1 is SGHDT and CDR2 is YYEEEE. The CDR3 runs to 15 residues. V dropped 2 bases and J dropped 8 bases, with 19 bases sitting between them. The CDR3 reads CASSFFVDQNGGYTF. CDR3 DNA: TGTGCCAGCAGCTTTTTTGTGGATCAGAACGGCGGCTACACCTTC.

The chain employs TRBV5-1 and TRBJ1-2; maybe TRBD1 (5 bases). There are 15 residues in the CDR3. Germline loops: CDR1 SGHRS, CDR2 YFSETQ. The V end was cut by 3 bases, the J end by 4 bases, with 16 bases between. CDR3 amino acids: CASSSPNQGTYGYTF. For the CDR3, the DNA is TGCGCCAGCAGCTCCCCAAACCAGGGAACCTATGGCTACACCTTC.

This chain joins TRBV30 and TRBJ1-5; TRBD1 aligns across 7 bases. Germline lookup yields CDR1 GTSNPN and CDR2 SVGIG (reference sequence). The V and J ends lost 3 bases and 4 bases, in that order; junction bases with no gene match: 6. CDR3 length: 14 amino acids. CDR3 residues: CAWSPGQKNQPQHF. In DNA, the CDR3 is TGTGCCTGGAGCCCGGGACAGAAAAATCAGCCCCAGCATTTT.

V is TRBV9 and J is TRBJ2-3; D remains unclear. The CDR3 runs 9 residues. Germline values: CDR1 SGDLS, CDR2 YYNGEE. V was shortened by 10 bases and J by 3 bases, with 3 bases between the two germline ends. CDR3 sequence: CAGTDTQYF. CDR3 DNA: TGTGCCGGAACAGATACGCAGTATTTT. Using reference TRBV9 and TRBJ2-3 for the parts outside the CDR3, the full variable domain is DSGVTQTPKHLITATGQRVTLRCSPRSGDLSVYWYQQSLDQGLQFLIQYYNGEERAKGNILERFSAQQFPDLHSELNLSSLELGDSALYFCAGTDTQYFGPGTRLTVL.

This clone was recorded once. This chain connects TRBV9 to TRBJ2-3; the D is unclear. The CDR3 totals 15 residues. Deletions cut 2 bases from V and 0 bases from J, with 10 bases between. Germline V gives CDR1 SGDLS, CDR2 YYNGEE. CDR3 sequence: CASSVAPVSTDTQYF. CDR3 in DNA: TGTGCCAGCAGCGTCGCACCGGTTAGCACAGATACGCAGTATTTT.

The V gene is TRBV5-1, the J gene TRBJ2-7, with D possibly being TRBD1 (6 bases). CDR1 is SGHRS and CDR2 is YFSETQ in the germline V gene. This CDR3 comprises 12 residues. Trimming pared 8 bases from V and 1 base from J, leaving 10 bases between. The DNA of the CDR3 is TGCGCCAGTAATGGACAGTCCTACGAGCAGTACTTC. As protein: CASNGQSYEQYF.

V and J are TRBV30 and TRBJ1-1, with 7 bases aligning to TRBD1. After removal of 2 bases from V and 6 bases from J, the junction contained 6 bases not matched to a gene. CDR1 is GTSNPN, CDR2 SVGIG, per germline (reference sequence). This CDR3 region has 13 residues. CDR3 sequence (DNA): TGTGCCTGGAGTCGAGGGCAGGGGGCTGAAGCTTTCTTT. This translates into CAWSRGQGAEAFF.